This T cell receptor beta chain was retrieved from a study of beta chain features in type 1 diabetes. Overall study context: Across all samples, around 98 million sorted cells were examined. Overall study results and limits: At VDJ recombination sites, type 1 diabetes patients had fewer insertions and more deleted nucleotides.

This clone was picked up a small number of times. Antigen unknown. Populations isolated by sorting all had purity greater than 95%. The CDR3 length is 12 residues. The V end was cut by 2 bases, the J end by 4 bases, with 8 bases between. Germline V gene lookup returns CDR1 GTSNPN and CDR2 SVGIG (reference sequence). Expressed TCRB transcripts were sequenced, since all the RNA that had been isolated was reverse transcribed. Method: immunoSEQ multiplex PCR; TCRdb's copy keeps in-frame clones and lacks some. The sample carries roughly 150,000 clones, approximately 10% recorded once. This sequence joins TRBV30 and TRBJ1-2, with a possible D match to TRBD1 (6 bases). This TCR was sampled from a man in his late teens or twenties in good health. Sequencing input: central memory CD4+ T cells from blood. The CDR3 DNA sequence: TGTGCCTGGAGTCACAGGGCCTATGGCTACACCTTC. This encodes CAWSHRAYGYTF.